These 27 T cell receptor beta chains came from one sample sequenced in a study of blood T cell repertoires in COVID-19. Profiled with immunoSEQ multiplex PCR; TCRdb holds only in-frame clones, not every one. The sample includes around 170,000 clones, around 85% of them seen just once. The sequencing sample was made of peripheral blood. The receptors derive from a man between 50 and 59 years old with active or convalescent COVID-19.

The chain couples TRBV6-5 to TRBJ2-7; the match to TRBD2 covers 8 bases. Trimming cost V 7 bases and J 5 bases; bases outside gene matches: 4. Germline V CDR1 and CDR2: MNHEY, SVGAGI. The length of the CDR3 is 12 residues. CDR3 DNA sequence: TGTGCCAGCAACGGGGGGGACGACGAGCAGTACTTC. This codes for CASNGGDDEQYF.

The genes are TRBV5-1 and TRBJ2-1; TRBD2 matches at 14 bases. Losses at the gene ends were 0 bases for V and 7 bases for J; bases not matched to a gene: 9. The CDR3 covers 18 residues. CDR1 and CDR2 from the germline V gene are SGHRS and YFSETQ. CDR3: CASSLGVGLAGVRNEQFF. CDR3 in DNA: TGCGCCAGCAGCTTGGGGGTGGGACTAGCGGGAGTGCGGAATGAGCAGTTCTTC.

The chain joins TRBV4-1 to TRBJ1-1; D is possibly TRBD1 (5 bases). Germline V gives CDR1 MGHRA, CDR2 YSYEKL. V lost 1 base, J lost 4 bases, and 19 bases lay in between. The CDR3 sequence is 17 residues long. The CDR3 coding sequence is TGCGCCAGCAGCCAAGGCATTGGGCGGACAAGGGGCACTGAAGCTTTCTTT. The encoded protein is CASSQGIGRTRGTEAFF.

This chain connects TRBV18 to TRBJ2-7, with 9 bases that match TRBD1. This CDR3 is 16 amino acids long. Trimming cost V 0 bases and J 5 bases; bases outside gene matches: 8. Germline assignment: CDR1 KGHSH and CDR2 LQKENI. The CDR3: CASSPPLGQGQNEQYF. CDR3 DNA sequence: TGTGCCAGCTCACCACCGTTGGGACAGGGCCAGAACGAGCAGTACTTC.

The chain uses TRBV4-2 and TRBJ2-5; the match to TRBD2 covers 7 bases. This CDR3 region has 14 residues. Trimming at V came to 3 bases and at J to 5 bases, leaving 6 bases not matched to a gene. Germline CDR1 and CDR2: LGHNA and YNFKEQ. The CDR3 loop is CASSQGEGGETQYF. Here the CDR3 DNA reads TGTGCCAGCAGCCAGGGGGAGGGAGGGGAGACCCAGTACTTC.

The V and J genes are TRBV24-1 and TRBJ1-1; D uncertain. V lost 3 bases to trimming and J lost 5 bases, with 9 bases between them. The CDR3 contains 13 residues. Germline lookup yields CDR1 KGHDR and CDR2 SFDVKD. CDR3 in amino acids: CATSDPGLTEAFF. CDR3 sequence (DNA): TGTGCCACCAGTGATCCCGGTCTGACTGAAGCTTTCTTT.

This clone came up once. The rearrangement uses TRBV4-1 and TRBJ2-1; 9 nucleotides align to TRBD1. Trimming took 3 bases from V and 6 from J; bases not matched to a gene: 9. This CDR3 is built from 16 residues. Germline V gives CDR1 MGHRA, CDR2 YSYEKL. The CDR3 nucleotides read TGCGCCAGCAGCCATTCGACAGGGGGAACTCTCAATGAGCAGTTCTTC. Protein product: CASSHSTGGTLNEQFF.

V gene TRBV7-3 combines with J gene TRBJ1-1, with 10 bases fitting TRBD1. V gave up 5 bases and J gave up 11 bases; unmatched junction bases: 8. Germline-derived CDR1 and CDR2 are SGHTA and FQGTGA. The CDR3 is 13 amino acids. The CDR3 loop reads CASSPDRGQPAFF. The CDR3 nucleotides are TGTGCCAGCAGCCCTGACAGGGGGCAACCCGCTTTCTTT.

The V call is TRBV7-3, the J call TRBJ2-3; D is unclear. The V end was cut by 5 bases, the J end by 2 bases, with 11 bases between. There are 14 residues in the CDR3. CDR1 is SGHTA, CDR2 FQGTGA, per germline. The CDR3 reads CASSLRSITDTQYF. The CDR3, as DNA: TGTGCCAGCAGCCTTAGGAGTATCACAGATACGCAGTATTTT.

The chain combines TRBV6-5 with TRBJ2-7; TRBD2 might be the D (7 bases). Trimming took off 4 bases at V and 4 bases at J, with 17 bases between the two ends. CDR1 MNHEY and CDR2 SVGAGI come from the germline V gene. The CDR3 covers 15 residues. The CDR3 loop is CASSFSGGGAYEQYF. CDR3 DNA sequence: TGTGCCAGCAGTTTCTCTGGGGGGGGCGCGTACGAGCAGTACTTC.

The chain joins TRBV18 to TRBJ1-5; D not certain. This CDR3 region has 13 residues. The V end lost 6 bases, the J end lost 8 bases, and 14 bases lay between the germline ends. The V gene's germline CDR1 is KGHSH and CDR2 LQKENI. CDR3: CASSSIPPEPQHF. The CDR3 region has the DNA TGTGCCAGCTCCTCAATCCCCCCGGAGCCCCAGCATTTT. Complete variable domain (other parts from reference TRBV18 and TRBJ1-5): NAGVMQNPRHLVRRRGQEARLRCSPMKGHSHVYWYRQLPEEGLKFMVYLQKENIIDESGMPKERFSAEFPKEGPSILRIQQVVRGDSAAYFCASSSIPPEPQHFGDGTRLSIL.

This chain links TRBV5-4 with TRBJ1-4; TRBD1 aligns across 10 bases. This CDR3 contains 15 residues. CDR1 SGHNT and CDR2 YYREEE come from the germline V gene (reference sequence). Trimming cost V 4 bases and J 7 bases; bases outside gene matches: 7. The DNA for the CDR3 is TGTGCCAGCAGCAAGGGACAGGGGAGCCCTGAAAAACTGTTTTTT. Its protein product is CASSKGQGSPEKLFF. The entire variable domain, with the rest obtained from reference TRBV5-4 and TRBJ1-4, is as follows: ETGVTQSPTHLIKTRGQQVTLRCSSQSGHNTVSWYQQALGQGPQFIFQYYREEENGRGNFPPRFSGLQFPNYSSELNVNALELDDSALYLCASSKGQGSPEKLFFGSGTQLSVL.

This rearrangement joins TRBV27 to TRBJ2-1; weak D call: TRBD2 (5 bases). The V gene lost 3 bases and the J gene lost 6 bases, with 15 bases spanning the gap. The germline V gene encodes CDR1 MNHEY and CDR2 SMNVEV (reference sequence). CDR3 length equals 15 residues. CDR3 nucleotides: TGTGCCAGCAGTTTGTGGCTAGCCCCTAGCAATGAGCAGTTCTTC. It specifies CASSLWLAPSNEQFF.

CDR3 sequence: CASSLDYEQFF. CDR3 nucleotides: TGTGCCAGCAGCTTGGACTATGAGCAGTTCTTC. The chain joins TRBV5-4 to TRBJ2-1; D gene ambiguous. Trimming shortened V by 0 bases and J by 8 bases, and 3 bases separated the two germline ends. The length of the CDR3 is 11 residues. Germline CDR1 and CDR2: SGHNT and YYREEE (reference sequence). The whole variable domain, remainder taken from reference TRBV5-4 and TRBJ2-1, is ETGVTQSPTHLIKTRGQQVTLRCSSQSGHNTVSWYQQALGQGPQFIFQYYREEENGRGNFPPRFSGLQFPNYSSELNVNALELDDSALYLCASSLDYEQFFGPGTRLTVL.

The rearrangement joins TRBV5-6 to TRBJ1-2; no definite D call. This CDR3 is built from 13 residues. Looked up from germline, CDR1 is SGHDT and CDR2 is YYEEEE. V was shortened by 4 bases and J by 3 bases, with 10 bases between the two germline ends. The CDR3 bases are TGTGCCAGCAGCCGGATGGGCGACTATGGCTACACCTTC. Residues: CASSRMGDYGYTF.

This chain connects TRBV7-2 to TRBJ1-1; no clear D. This CDR3 is built from 16 residues. V gave up 1 base and J gave up 0 bases, with 12 bases separating them. In germline, CDR1 is SGHTA, CDR2 FQGNSA. CDR3 nucleotide sequence: TGTGCCAGCAGCTTAGAGGCAGGAAAGATGAACACTGAAGCTTTCTTT. Its protein is CASSLEAGKMNTEAFF.

The V call is TRBV27, the J call TRBJ2-5, with D tentatively TRBD1 (5 bases). The CDR3 sequence is 16 residues long. The germline V gene encodes CDR1 MNHEY and CDR2 SMNVEV (reference sequence). The ends were cut back, 5 bases at V and 4 bases at J, with 20 bases in the middle. The DNA for the CDR3 is TGTGCCAGCAGTCTCAAGGCATCTCCAAGGGGAGAGACCCAGTACTTC. It yields the protein CASSLKASPRGETQYF.

This clone was counted at least ten times. The chain has TRBV5-5 and TRBJ2-5; 7 nucleotides line up with TRBD1. V shed 6 bases and J 0 bases; nucleotides not matched to a gene: 8. From germline, CDR1 is SGHKS and CDR2 YYEKEE (reference sequence). CDR3 length equals 15 residues. The CDR3 DNA is TGTGCCAGCACCGTTTTTACAGGGGACCAAGAGACCCAGTACTTC. Translation gives CASTVFTGDQETQYF.

The chain links TRBV10-3 to TRBJ2-3; D may be TRBD1 (6 bases). The V gene's germline CDR1 is ENHRY and CDR2 SYGVKD. The CDR3 runs 14 residues. Trimming shortened V by 6 bases and J by 0 bases, and 10 bases separated the two germline ends. The CDR3 nucleotides read TGTGCCATCAGCCCTCAGGGGAGCACAGATACGCAGTATTTT. Translated: CAISPQGSTDTQYF.

The chain couples TRBV19 to TRBJ2-7; possibly TRBD2 for D (6 bases). The CDR3 is 15 amino acids. Germline loops: CDR1 LNHDA, CDR2 SQIVND (reference sequence). The V end was cut by 1 base, the J end by 1 base, with 11 bases between. CDR3 loop: CASSIAGRGSYEQYF. Here the CDR3 DNA reads TGTGCCAGTAGTATAGCCGGGAGAGGGTCCTACGAGCAGTACTTC.

This chain joins TRBV20-1 and TRBJ1-2, with 7 bases identical to TRBD1. V was pared by 6 bases and J by 8 bases, with 6 bases of the junction left unmatched. In germline, CDR1 is DFQATT, CDR2 SNEGSKA (reference sequence). The CDR3 consists of 11 residues. The CDR3 nucleotides are TGCAGTGCCGAAGGGGGCCTAGGCTACACCTTC. Translating it yields CSAEGGLGYTF.

This clone was observed a handful of times. This rearrangement joins TRBV5-1 to TRBJ2-7; weak D call: TRBD2 (5 bases). V lost 4 bases, J lost 0 bases, and 14 bases lay in between. Germline V gene sequence: CDR1 SGHRS, CDR2 YFSETQ. This CDR3 region has 15 residues. CDR3 bases: TGCGCCAGCAGCACCGGGGTACACCGCTCCTACGAGCAGTACTTC. This translates into CASSTGVHRSYEQYF.

The rearrangement links TRBV6-4 to TRBJ1-2; no clear D gene. The CDR3 has 11 amino acids. The V end lost 4 bases, the J end lost 8 bases, and 8 bases lay between the germline ends. Looked up from germline, CDR1 is MRHNA and CDR2 is SNTAGT. The CDR3 spells CASSAGSGYTF. The CDR3 DNA reads as TGTGCCAGCAGTGCCGGGAGCGGCTACACCTTC.

J is TRBJ2-2 and V is TRBV30; 9 nucleotides line up with TRBD1. The CDR3 consists of 14 residues. From germline, CDR1 is GTSNPN and CDR2 SVGIG (reference sequence). V lost 3 bases and J lost 6; bases outside the gene matches: 5. Here the CDR3 reads CAWSGDREPGELFF. CDR3 coding DNA: TGTGCCTGGAGCGGGGACAGGGAGCCCGGGGAGCTGTTTTTT.

V usage is TRBV5-4 and J usage is TRBJ1-4, with 9 nucleotides matching TRBD1. This CDR3 is built from 15 residues. Per germline, CDR1 SGHNT and CDR2 YYREEE (reference sequence). Trimming took 4 bases from V and 8 from J; bases not matched to a gene: 9. The CDR3 region has the DNA TGTGCCAGCAGCACATGGGACAGGGCCCACGAAAAACTGTTTTTT. Translated: CASSTWDRAHEKLFF.

V usage is TRBV7-3 and J usage is TRBJ2-2; 11 nucleotides align to TRBD2. Per germline, CDR1 SGHTA and CDR2 FQGTGA. The CDR3 has 16 residues. V dropped 3 bases and J dropped 7; count of bases not matched to a gene: 7. The CDR3: CASSFTSGRFGGELFF. In nucleotides, the CDR3 is TGTGCCAGCAGCTTCACTAGCGGGAGATTCGGCGGGGAGCTGTTTTTT.

This rearrangement joins TRBV4-3 to TRBJ2-7; D might be TRBD2 (5 bases). V lost 0 bases and J lost 5, with 14 bases in between. Looked up from germline, CDR1 is LGHNA and CDR2 is YSLEER. This CDR3 has 15 amino acids. The CDR3 bases are TGCGCCAGCAGCCAAGACCGCGGGCCATTGAACGAGCAGTACTTC. It is translated as CASSQDRGPLNEQYF.